The T cell receptor (beta chain) described here comes from a study of Ad26.COV2.S vaccination and SARS-CoV-2 variants. Treatment meaning: approximately 18 received Ad26.COV2.S at low or high dose, single or two shots; about 5 received placebo; per-sample allocation not given. Sampling occurred on day 63 after the first vaccine or placebo injection. The data were produced by immunoSEQ multiplex PCR, yet TCRdb's version contains in-frame clones alone and is incomplete. The table lists 380,000 or so clones, roughly 89% of them singletons, with around 4.5% in the top ten. Whole-study findings and limits: Total T cell responses may have been underestimated by the TCR breadth and depth analyses.

In regard to this clone: The antigen remains undetermined.

The sample in question was peripheral blood, obtained in a trial of Ad26.COV2.S vaccine versus placebo. The TCR sequence derives from a person between 18 and 65 years old who received the Ad26.COV2.S COVID-19 vaccine or a placebo.

The CDR3 DNA reads as TGTGCCTGGAGTTTAACAGATTATGGCTACACCTTC. It is translated as CAWSLTDYGYTF. V gene TRBV30 combines with J gene TRBJ1-2; D gene uncertain. This CDR3 has 12 residues. Germline values: CDR1 GTSNPN, CDR2 SVGIG (reference sequence). Trimming stripped 2 bases from V and 5 bases from J, with 9 bases between.